This TCR beta chain stems from a study of control samples from healthy donors and cancer patients (TCRdb year 2020). Library preparation used the immunoSEQ multiplex PCR assay. Sourced from immuneACCESS, this table was stored by TCRdb with only in-frame sequences that have V and J called. A share of the clones is absent; for the studies checked, an unresolved V gene accounts for under half, and the remainder has no known explanation. For this sample there are tens of thousands of clones; 79% appear just once. The ten largest clonotypes hold under 25% of the sample. Trimming at the junction amounts to 2 bases on V and 1 base on J, and the germline ends lie 5 bases apart. CDR1 and CDR2 (MNHNY, SVGAGI) derive from the germline V gene (reference sequence). From cysteine to phenylalanine, the CDR3 is 13 amino acids long. Only the CDR3 DNA is retained, 39 bases long and in frame from the first base. In the case of this clone: It has no known antigen specificity. Base qualities are not at hand, and no much larger clone is one base apart.

Rearrangement joined TRBV6-6 to TRBJ1-2; the best D guess is TRBD1, with 5 bases matching. This clonotype was obtained from a man aged 55 to 70 with head and neck cancer. The sequenced material came from PBMCs. The nucleotides are TGTGCCAGCAGTTACGACAGTAACTATGGCTACACCTTC. Its translation is CASSYDSNYGYTF.